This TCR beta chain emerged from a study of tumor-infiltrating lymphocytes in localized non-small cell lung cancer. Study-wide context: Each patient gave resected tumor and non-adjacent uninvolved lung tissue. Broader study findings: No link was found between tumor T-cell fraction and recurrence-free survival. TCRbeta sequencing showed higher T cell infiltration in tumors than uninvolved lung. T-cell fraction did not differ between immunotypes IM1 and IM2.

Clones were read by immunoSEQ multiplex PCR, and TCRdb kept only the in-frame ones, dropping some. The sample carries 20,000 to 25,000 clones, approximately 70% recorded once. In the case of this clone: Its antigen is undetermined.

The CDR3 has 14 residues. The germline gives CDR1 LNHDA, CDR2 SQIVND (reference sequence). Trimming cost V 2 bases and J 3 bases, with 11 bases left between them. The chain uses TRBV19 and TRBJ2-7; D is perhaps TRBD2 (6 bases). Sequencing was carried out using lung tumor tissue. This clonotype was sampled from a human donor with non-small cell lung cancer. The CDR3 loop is CASSISGSGYEQYF. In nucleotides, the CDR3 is TGTGCCAGTAGTATATCGGGTAGCGGCTACGAGCAGTACTTC.